Here is one T cell receptor beta chain with its context. Its antigen remains unknown. Trimming shortened V by 4 bases and J by 11 bases, and 14 bases separated the two germline ends. The CDR3 has 12 amino acids. The germline V gene encodes CDR1 SEHNR and CDR2 FQNEAQ (reference sequence). This sample is drawn from a study of OX40 agonist ivuxolimab in advanced cancers. Study overall: Six ivuxolimab dose levels, 0.01 to 10 mg/kg, were given intravenously every 2 weeks.

TCRdb keeps only in-frame clones here, not all; method: immunoSEQ multiplex PCR. This table has 53,000 or so clones, about 88% appearing once. Broader study findings: At 0.1 to 3.0 mg/kg and by week 6, CD4+ and CD8+ T cells in the blood had expanded clonally.

The source was CD4+ or CD8+ T cells sorted from blood, collected in a trial of the OX40 agonist ivuxolimab. The gene calls are TRBV7-9 and TRBJ1-1, with D possibly TRBD1 on 5 matching bases. The TCR originated in an adult with an advanced solid tumor such as melanoma, head and neck, liver or kidney cancer. The CDR3 DNA is TGTGCCAGCAGCTGGGGCGGCGGGGGGGCTTTCTTT. Translated: CASSWGGGGAFF. Supplemented by reference TRBV7-9 and TRBJ1-1, the full variable domain reads DTGVSQNPRHKITKRGQNVTFRCDPISEHNRLYWYRQTLGQGPEFLTYFQNEAQLEKSRLLSDRFSAERPKGSFSTLEIQRTEQGDSAMYLCASSWGGGGAFFGQGTRLTVV.